One and the same sample provided the 29 T cell receptor beta chains below, sequenced in a study of blood T cell repertoires in COVID-19. The assay was immunoSEQ multiplex PCR, and TCRdb's table has in-frame clones only and misses some. The sample has about 200,000 clones, around four fifths seen once. The sample was PBMCs or T cells enriched from blood (not recorded which). The receptors originated from a woman between 50 and 59 years old who had been exposed to COVID-19.

The V call is TRBV30, the J call TRBJ1-2, with D maybe TRBD1 (6 bases). This CDR3 contains 15 residues. The germline V and J ends were trimmed by 7 bases and 0 bases, with 18 bases remaining between them. The V gene's germline CDR1 is GTSNPN and CDR2 SVGIG (reference sequence). The CDR3 loop is CAFSSTGPTNYGYTF. CDR3 sequence (DNA): TGTGCCTTCTCCTCTACAGGGCCAACTAACTATGGCTACACCTTC.

The chain combines TRBV18 with TRBJ1-1; TRBD1 agrees at 7 bases. This CDR3 is 14 amino acids long. V gave up 2 bases and J gave up 4 bases; unmatched junction bases: 4. Per germline, CDR1 KGHSH and CDR2 LQKENI. Here the CDR3 DNA reads TGTGCCAGCTCACCAAAACAGGGGACCACTGAAGCTTTCTTT. Translating it yields CASSPKQGTTEAFF.

The rearrangement uses TRBV5-1 and TRBJ2-1, with TRBD2 matching 11 bases. CDR1 and CDR2 from the germline V gene are SGHRS and YFSETQ. Germline trimming cut 2 bases from V and 7 bases from J; bases unmatched to any gene: 8. The CDR3 consists of 16 residues. The CDR3 DNA reads as TGCGCCAGCAGCTTCTCGACTAGCGGGGCGTCTAATGAGCAGTTCTTC. As protein: CASSFSTSGASNEQFF.

The rearrangement joins TRBV12-3 or TRBV12-4 to TRBJ2-3; 10 bases line up with TRBD1. The junction had 7 bases not matched to a gene; V was cut back by 5 bases and J by 14 bases. The CDR3 contains 12 residues. CDR3: CASSVTGGAGYF. CDR3 bases: TGTGCCAGCAGTGTGACAGGGGGCGCGGGGTATTTT.

In its sample, this clone was seen once. The chain couples TRBV7-2 to TRBJ2-3, with D tentatively TRBD1 (5 bases). There are 16 residues in the CDR3. Germline assignment: CDR1 SGHTA and CDR2 FQGNSA. V gave up 0 bases and J gave up 2 bases, with 12 bases separating them. The CDR3 loop is CASSLAQGSYTDTQYF. CDR3 DNA: TGTGCCAGCAGCTTAGCGCAGGGCAGCTACACAGATACGCAGTATTTT.

This clone was recorded once. This chain uses TRBV7-2 with TRBJ1-1, with 8 nucleotides matching TRBD1. The CDR3 has 13 residues. V dropped 6 bases and J dropped 5; count of bases not matched to a gene: 5. Germline assignment: CDR1 SGHTA and CDR2 FQGNSA. The CDR3: CASRPGTGTEAFF. The CDR3 bases are TGTGCCAGCAGACCAGGGACAGGTACTGAAGCTTTCTTT.

As to this clone: A much larger clone sits a single nucleotide away, making a read error possible. The chain recombines TRBV11-2 with TRBJ1-2, with D maybe TRBD1 (5 bases). Germline V lookup: CDR1 SGHAT, CDR2 FQNNGV. This CDR3 comprises 15 residues. V was shortened by 5 bases and J by 1 base, with 14 bases between the two germline ends. DNA for the CDR3: TGTGCCAGCAGCCCCCGGACAAGGTTTAACTATGGCTACACCTTC. Translated: CASSPRTRFNYGYTF. Complete variable domain (other parts from reference TRBV11-2 and TRBJ1-2): EAGVAQSPRYKIIEKRQSVAFWCNPISGHATLYWYQQILGQGPKLLIQFQNNGVVDDSQLPKDRFSAERLKGVDSTLKIQPAKLEDSAVYLCASSPRTRFNYGYTFGSGTRLTVV.

In nucleotides, the CDR3 is TGTGCCAGCAGCCCCCGGGGGGGGACAGGGCAGGAAAAACTGTTTTTT. Protein sequence: CASSPRGGTGQEKLFF. The rearrangement links TRBV9 to TRBJ1-4; 9 bases align to TRBD1. The germline gives CDR1 SGDLS, CDR2 YYNGEE. The CDR3 loop spans 16 amino acids. The V and J ends lost 4 bases and 8 bases, in that order; junction bases with no gene match: 12.

The chain links TRBV18 to TRBJ2-7; D perhaps matches TRBD2 (5 bases). Trimming took off 6 bases at V and 0 bases at J, with 15 bases between the two ends. Germline-derived CDR1 and CDR2 are KGHSH and LQKENI. This CDR3 has 15 amino acids. CDR3 DNA sequence: TGTGCCAGCTCGTATGCCGGACTGTTCTCCTACGAGCAGTACTTC. Its protein is CASSYAGLFSYEQYF.

Only a few counts were recorded for this clone. The rearrangement links TRBV28 to TRBJ1-3, with 7 positions matching TRBD1. With 6 bases clipped from V and 4 bases from J, the junction kept 6 bases outside the gene matches. Germline loops: CDR1 MDHEN, CDR2 SYDVKM. The CDR3 is 14 residues long. The CDR3 DNA is TGTGCCAGCAGACGACAGGGTCGGGGAAACACCATATATTTT. This gives the protein CASRRQGRGNTIYF.

Written as DNA, the CDR3 is TGTGCCATCAGCCGACAGGGGGCGGGTGTCACTGAAGCTTTCTTT. This codes for CAISRQGAGVTEAFF. The V gene is TRBV10-3, the J gene TRBJ1-1; 10 bases line up with TRBD1. Germline V gives CDR1 ENHRY, CDR2 SYGVKD. The J segment lost 4 bases and the V segment lost 6 bases, leaving 8 bases of the junction unmatched. The CDR3 totals 15 residues.

The chain uses TRBV6-5 and TRBJ2-7, with D possibly matching TRBD1 (5 bases). This CDR3 contains 13 residues. The germline gives CDR1 MNHEY, CDR2 SVGAGI. The ends were cut back, 6 bases at V and 3 bases at J, with 12 bases in the middle. CDR3 sequence reads: CASRAGFGYEQYF. CDR3 DNA sequence: TGTGCCAGCAGGGCAGGGTTCGGCTACGAGCAGTACTTC.

The chain employs TRBV18 and TRBJ1-1; TRBD1 agrees at 7 bases. CDR3 length: 15 residues. Germline V gene sequence: CDR1 KGHSH, CDR2 LQKENI. The J segment lost 4 bases and the V segment lost 3 bases, leaving 8 bases of the junction unmatched. CDR3 sequence (DNA): TGTGCCAGCTCACCCGACGACAGGGCTGGCACTGAAGCTTTCTTT. Its translation: CASSPDDRAGTEAFF.

This chain uses TRBV3-1 (or the pseudogene TRBV3-2) with TRBJ1-2; D gene ambiguous. The CDR3 contains 13 residues. V was clipped by 1 base and J by 4 bases, with 7 bases between them. In germline, CDR1 is LGHDT, CDR2 YNNKEL (reference sequence). CDR3 amino acids: CASSQASGYGYTF. CDR3 nucleotides: TGTGCCAGCAGCCAAGCCTCGGGCTATGGCTACACCTTC.

The CDR3 bases are TGTGCCAGCAGTTACACTTCCGCAGGGGAGAACTATGGCTACACCTTC. This codes for CASSYTSAGENYGYTF. This chain joins TRBV6-5 and TRBJ1-2, with D possibly being TRBD1 (6 bases). Germline-derived CDR1 and CDR2 are MNHEY and SVGAGI. The length of the CDR3 is 16 residues. V dropped 2 bases and J dropped 2 bases, with 15 bases sitting between them.

The chain employs TRBV4-2 and TRBJ1-2; 10 bases are a match to TRBD1. The CDR3 runs to 14 residues. Per the germline V gene, CDR1 is LGHNA and CDR2 is YNFKEQ. Losses at the gene ends were 1 base for V and 8 bases for J; bases not matched to a gene: 4. The CDR3 coding sequence is TGTGCCAGCAGCCAAGGGGGACAGGGGCACGGCTACACCTTC. It encodes CASSQGGQGHGYTF.

V and J are TRBV19 and TRBJ1-3, with unresolved D. CDR1 is LNHDA and CDR2 is SQIVND in the germline V gene (reference sequence). Trimming pared 5 bases from V and 1 base from J, leaving 9 bases between. The CDR3 consists of 14 residues. The CDR3 region has the DNA TGTGCCAGTAGTCTTACATATTCTGGAAACACCATATATTTT. This codes for CASSLTYSGNTIYF.

This chain uses TRBV19 with TRBJ1-1, with TRBD1 matching 9 bases. The CDR3 has 15 amino acids. V trimming: 7 bases; J trimming: 1 base; junction bases outside the gene matches: 7. Germline CDR1 is LNHDA and CDR2 is SQIVND (reference sequence). CDR3: CASTRTGEANTEAFF. CDR3 sequence (DNA): TGTGCCAGTACTCGGACAGGGGAAGCGAACACTGAAGCTTTCTTT.

This clone was recorded once. The V call is TRBV5-4, the J call TRBJ2-5, with a tentative D call TRBD1 (5 bases). Germline CDR1 SGHNT, CDR2 YYREEE (reference sequence). This CDR3 comprises 16 residues. Deletions cut 1 base from V and 6 bases from J, with 19 bases between. As DNA, the CDR3 is TGTGCCAGCAGCTTGTATATAGGGGCCAGCCCACAGACCCAGTACTTC. This sequence encodes CASSLYIGASPQTQYF.

The chain joins TRBV18 to TRBJ2-1; TRBD1 aligns across 7 bases. Germline V gene lookup returns CDR1 KGHSH and CDR2 LQKENI. CDR3 length equals 13 residues. V trimming: 2 bases; J trimming: 12 bases; junction bases outside the gene matches: 7. Here the CDR3 reads CASSPRQGFGQFF. CDR3 nucleotides: TGTGCCAGCTCACCAAGACAGGGTTTTGGGCAGTTCTTC. The full variable domain, with the rest looked up from reference TRBV18 and TRBJ2-1, is NAGVMQNPRHLVRRRGQEARLRCSPMKGHSHVYWYRQLPEEGLKFMVYLQKENIIDESGMPKERFSAEFPKEGPSILRIQQVVRGDSAAYFCASSPRQGFGQFFGPGTRLTVL.

Concerning this clone: Other DNA sequences from this sample encode an identical CDR3 as well. The chain joins TRBV24-1 to TRBJ2-2, with 7 bases that match TRBD1. Trimming cost V 2 bases and J 7 bases; bases outside gene matches: 3. The CDR3 is made up of 14 amino acids. Germline lookup yields CDR1 KGHDR and CDR2 SFDVKD. The CDR3 protein is CATSDYRGNGELFF. The CDR3 DNA sequence: TGTGCCACCAGTGATTACAGGGGTAACGGGGAGCTGTTTTTT.

The chain employs TRBV7-8 and TRBJ1-2, with D perhaps matching TRBD1 (5 bases). Germline V CDR1 and CDR2: SGHVS, FQNEAQ. CDR3 length equals 14 residues. V was pared by 5 bases and J by 4 bases, with 14 bases between. The CDR3 bases are TGTGCCAGCAGCCCCGGGGGAGGGTTCTATGGCTACACCTTC. This encodes CASSPGGGFYGYTF.

The chain is built from TRBV6-4 and TRBJ1-1; 8 bases align to TRBD1. J lost 4 bases, V lost 6 bases, and 7 bases had no gene match. CDR3 length equals 14 residues. Germline CDR1 is MRHNA and CDR2 is SNTAGT. The CDR3 reads CASRVDRAGTEAFF. CDR3 nucleotide sequence: TGTGCCAGCAGAGTGGACAGGGCCGGCACTGAAGCTTTCTTT.

The chain joins TRBV20-1 to TRBJ1-3; no clear D gene. CDR1 and CDR2 from the germline V gene are DFQATT and SNEGSKA (reference sequence). V lost 3 bases to trimming and J lost 0 bases, with 3 bases between them. The CDR3 has 12 amino acids. CDR3 DNA sequence: TGCAGTGCTAGTCGCTCTGGAAACACCATATATTTT. Encoded protein: CSASRSGNTIYF.

V is TRBV24-1 and J is TRBJ2-2; D is unclear. The CDR3 runs to 12 residues. Looked up from germline, CDR1 is KGHDR and CDR2 is SFDVKD. Deletions cut 5 bases from V and 8 bases from J, with 8 bases between. The CDR3 protein is CATSGVSGELFF. The CDR3 DNA is TGTGCCACCAGTGGCGTTTCGGGGGAGCTGTTTTTT.

The chain links TRBV6-5 to TRBJ2-1, with 10 bases fitting TRBD2. The length of the CDR3 is 13 residues. Germline CDR1 and CDR2: MNHEY and SVGAGI. As DNA, the CDR3 is TGTGTTTCAGCGGGGGGGCCCTACAATGAGCAGTTCTTC. Its protein is CVSAGGPYNEQFF.

The rearrangement links TRBV7-2 to TRBJ1-1, with 9 bases lining up with TRBD1. This CDR3 is built from 17 residues. Germline loops: CDR1 SGHTA, CDR2 FQGNSA. V trimming: 1 base; J trimming: 4 bases; junction bases outside the gene matches: 10. The CDR3 loop reads CASSLGPNRGRRTEAFF. The CDR3 region has the DNA TGTGCCAGCAGCTTAGGGCCTAACAGGGGGCGGCGCACTGAAGCTTTCTTT.

This sequence joins TRBV19 and TRBJ2-7, with TRBD1 matching over 9 bases. The V gene end was trimmed by 4 bases and the J gene end by 4 bases; junction bases not matched to a gene: 5. Germline-derived CDR1 and CDR2 are LNHDA and SQIVND (reference sequence). The CDR3 sequence is 14 residues long. CDR3 protein: CASSTRDRAYEQYF. CDR3 DNA sequence: TGTGCCAGTAGTACCCGGGACAGGGCATACGAGCAGTACTTC.

V gene TRBV5-1 combines with J gene TRBJ2-6; D gene unclear. Germline values: CDR1 SGHRS, CDR2 YFSETQ. The CDR3 sequence is 15 residues long. V gave up 4 bases and J gave up 2 bases, with 10 bases separating them. CDR3 amino acids: CASSGPSTGANVLTF. DNA for the CDR3: TGCGCCAGCAGCGGGCCCAGTACTGGGGCCAACGTCCTGACTTTC.